This is a list of T cell receptor beta chains from one sample in a study of shared clonotypes between healthy human individuals. This table comes from immunoSEQ multiplex PCR, and its TCRdb copy is limited to in-frame clones, with some not included. The sample shows a few million clones, 90% to 95% of them seen only once. The specimen was naive CD4+ T cells sorted from blood. The receptor source for this set is a man younger than 35 in good health. The CDR3 runs from the conserved cysteine through the conserved F or W. A D gene is named only where the DNA matches it firmly. A clone size is listed for some rows: how often the clone was seen (once, few, many), or a class if it is expanded.

>TRBD2|TRBV7-9|TRBJ2-7|-
TGTGCCAGCAGCTTCCTTGGGGCGGGAGGGCCTGGCGAGCAGTACTTC
CASSFLGAGGPGEQYF
>TRBD1|TRBV28|TRBJ1-1|-
TGTGCCAGCACCGGCCAGGGGGCTTCGGTCACTGAAGCTTTCTTT
CASTGQGASVTEAFF
>-|TRBV5-4|TRBJ2-1|-
TGTGCCAGCAGCCCCGACAGCTTCTCCTACAATGAGCAGTTCTTC
CASSPDSFSYNEQFF
>-|TRBV21-1|TRBJ2-3|-
TGTGCCAGCAGCAATCTAGCGGGAGGGCATCAGAGGAGCACAGATACGCAGTATTTT
CASSNLAGGHQRSTDTQYF
>-|TRBV4-1|TRBJ2-3|-
TGCGCCAGCAGAGGGGGAGGGGGACGGGGCACAGATACGCAGTATTTT
CASRGGGGRGTDTQYF
>-|TRBV7-9|TRBJ2-5|few
TGTGCCAGCAGCCGACAGGACCAAGAGACCCAGTACTTC
CASSRQDQETQYF
>-|TRBV13|TRBJ2-7|-
TGTGCCAGCAGCTCCTCAACAGACCCCCTGGGCTCCTACGAGCAGTACTTC
CASSSSTDPLGSYEQYF
>-|TRBV5-1|TRBJ1-1|-
TGCGCCAGCAGTCAGCAGGGGAACACTGAAGCTTTCTTT
CASSQQGNTEAFF
>-|TRBV2|TRBJ2-1|-
TGTGCCAGCAGTCAGGTTTTCAATGAGCAGTTCTTC
CASSQVFNEQFF
>-|TRBV7-2|TRBJ1-5|-
TGTGCCAGCAGCCCAGACTCTTACAATCAGCCCCAGCATTTT
CASSPDSYNQPQHF
>-|TRBV10-3|TRBJ2-5|-
TGTGCCACCTCACGGGCCGGGGAGGAGACCCAGTACTTC
CATSRAGEETQYF
>-|TRBV7-2|TRBJ1-6|-
TGTGCCAGCAGGTTACTAGCAAATTCACCCCTCCACTTT
CASRLLANSPLHF
>-|TRBV2|TRBJ1-1|-
TGTGCCAGCAGTGGGGGGCCCACTGAAGCTTTCTTT
CASSGGPTEAFF
>-|TRBV19|TRBJ1-4|-
TGTGCCAGTAGTATAGTAACAACTGCAACTAATGAAAAACTGTTTTTT
CASSIVTTATNEKLFF
>-|TRBV6-6|TRBJ2-1|-
TGTGCCAGCAGTTACCACCCTACGACCAATGAGCAGTTCTTC
CASSYHPTTNEQFF
>TRBD1|TRBV5-1|TRBJ2-1|once
TGCGCCAGCAGCACCCTCGACAGGGCCCCCTACAATGAGCAGTTCTTC
CASSTLDRAPYNEQFF
>TRBD1|TRBV19|TRBJ1-2|-
TGTGCCAGTAGTATAGTAAGCGGGACAGCTAACTATGGCTACACCTTC
CASSIVSGTANYGYTF
>-|TRBV18|TRBJ2-5|once
TGTGCCAGCTCACCACCGCCAGGAAGGGAGACCCAGTACTTC
CASSPPPGRETQYF
>TRBD1|TRBV25-1|TRBJ2-2|-
TGTGCGGCGACAGGGGGCAAGAACACCGGGGAGCTGTTTTTT
CAATGGKNTGELFF
>TRBD1|TRBV19|TRBJ2-2|-
TGTGCCAGTAGTCCCCGGACAGGGAACACCGGGGAGCTGTTTTTT
CASSPRTGNTGELFF
>-|TRBV9|TRBJ2-7|-
TGTGCCAGCAGCGTAACGGGTTCCTACGAGCAGTACTTC
CASSVTGSYEQYF
>-|TRBV10-3|TRBJ2-5|-
TGTGCCATCAGTGAGTCACAGGTATTGAGGGGCGAAGAGACCCAGTACTTC
CAISESQVLRGEETQYF
>-|TRBV18|TRBJ2-7|-
TGTGCCAGCTCACCGGGAAGTTACGAGCAGTACTTC
CASSPGSYEQYF
>-|TRBV7-6|TRBJ2-3|-
TGTGCCAGCAGCTTAGGTGGGGGTGCGGCAGATACGCAGTATTTT
CASSLGGGAADTQYF
>TRBD1|TRBV30|TRBJ2-7|-
TGTGCCTGGACCTCGGGACAGGGGCTAACAGGGGAGCAGTACTTC
CAWTSGQGLTGEQYF
>TRBD2|TRBV7-9|TRBJ2-1|-
TGTGCCAGCAGCTTATATCCTAGCGGGGGGCCTGAGCAGTTCTTC
CASSLYPSGGPEQFF
>-|TRBV28|TRBJ1-5|-
TGTGCCAGCAGTTTAATGGGTACCCCCAATCAGCCCCAGCATTTT
CASSLMGTPNQPQHF
>-|TRBV7-9|TRBJ2-2|-
TGTGCGGGGCCCGGCCCTAAGACCGGGGAGCTGTTTTTT
CAGPGPKTGELFF
>-|TRBV5-1|TRBJ1-2|-
TGCGCCAGCAGCCGGGGGGACGGAACGGCAGGCTACACCTTC
CASSRGDGTAGYTF
>-|TRBV28|TRBJ1-2|few
TGTGCCAGCAGTTTATCGGCAGGCCGGGGCTACACCTTC
CASSLSAGRGYTF
>-|TRBV5-4|TRBJ2-2|-
TGTGCCAGCAGCTTGGTAGGGGGACACACCGGGGAGCTGTTTTTT
CASSLVGGHTGELFF
>-|TRBV7-2|TRBJ1-2|-
TGTGCCAGCAGCACAAACGGGGGGCTCAGTGGCTACACCTTC
CASSTNGGLSGYTF
>TRBD1|TRBV30|TRBJ2-1|-
TGTGCCTGGAGTGACGGACAGGGGGCGTACAATGAGCAGTTCTTC
CAWSDGQGAYNEQFF
>TRBD1|TRBV9|TRBJ2-2|-
TGTGCCAGCAGCGTAGGGACAGGGGCCCCTACGAACACCGGGGAGCTGTTTTTT
CASSVGTGAPTNTGELFF
>-|TRBV15|TRBJ2-7|-
TGTGCCACCAGCAGAGATAGGATAGCCTACGAGCAGTACTTC
CATSRDRIAYEQYF
>-|TRBV19|TRBJ1-2|-
TGTGCCAGTAGTTGGACCGGGAGGGAAGACGGCTACACCTTC
CASSWTGREDGYTF
>-|TRBV5-6|TRBJ2-5|-
TGTGCCAGCAGCTTGGAAAGACTTGAAGAGACCCAGTACTTC
CASSLERLEETQYF
>TRBD1|TRBV18|TRBJ2-3|-
TGTGCCAGCTCACCAGGACAGGGCCGCACAGATACGCAGTATTTT
CASSPGQGRTDTQYF
>-|TRBV18|TRBJ1-1|-
TGTGCCAGCTCACCTTTGGGTCCGGGGGAAGAAGCTTTCTTT
CASSPLGPGEEAFF
>-|TRBV28|TRBJ2-3|-
TGTGCCAGCAGTTCCCCCGGGTCTATGAGCACAGATACGCAGTATTTT
CASSSPGSMSTDTQYF
>TRBD2|TRBV30|TRBJ2-3|-
TGTGCCTGGAGCCTACTTAGGACTAGCGGGAGTACAGATACGCAGTATTTT
CAWSLLRTSGSTDTQYF
>-|TRBV27|TRBJ1-2|-
TGTGCCAGCAGTACAACAGGGAGCTATGGCTACACCTTC
CASSTTGSYGYTF
>-|TRBV5-6|TRBJ2-1|-
TGTGCCAGCAGCTTACCCCCCCTAAATGAGCAGTTCTTC
CASSLPPLNEQFF
>TRBD2|TRBV7-2|TRBJ2-1|-
TGTGCCAGCAGTAAAGTGGGGGGGAGTTACAATGAGCAGTTCTTC
CASSKVGGSYNEQFF
>TRBD1|TRBV11-2|TRBJ2-6|once
TGTGCCAGCAGCTGGACAGGGGCCGGGGCCAACGTCCTGACTTTC
CASSWTGAGANVLTF
>-|TRBV9|TRBJ2-3|-
TGTGCCAGCAGCTTCCCTACTAGTAACACAGATACGCAGTATTTT
CASSFPTSNTDTQYF
>TRBD1|TRBV28|TRBJ1-2|-
TGTGCCAGCAGTTTAAGGGGGCTGGGCGGCTACACCTTC
CASSLRGLGGYTF
>-|TRBV5-4|TRBJ1-6|-
TGCGCCAGCAGCCAAGATTGGGGCTCGACTTCACCCCTCCACTTT
CASSQDWGSTSPLHF
>TRBD1|TRBV5-1|TRBJ2-2|-
TGCGCCAGCAGCGAAACAGGGGGGCCCAACAGTGGGGAGCTGTTTTTT
CASSETGGPNSGELFF
>TRBD1|TRBV7-9|TRBJ1-4|-
TGTGCCAGCAGCTTATCGTCCGGCAGGGGGCGGAAAAATGAAAAACTGTTTTTT
CASSLSSGRGRKNEKLFF
>TRBD2|TRBV10-3|TRBJ2-1|-
TGTGCCATCCGGCTAGCGGGAGACAATGAGCAGTTCTTC
CAIRLAGDNEQFF
>-|TRBV7-2|TRBJ1-4|once
TGTGCCAGCAGCCGCGGGGACGGTGAAAAACTGTTTTTT
CASSRGDGEKLFF
>-|TRBV5-4|TRBJ2-7|once
TGTGCCAGCAGTGAAGGACACGGAACCTACGAGCAGTACTTC
CASSEGHGTYEQYF